The rows below give T cell receptor beta chains drawn from one sample of a study of shared clonotypes between healthy human individuals. Produced via immunoSEQ multiplex PCR; TCRdb's table is partial and in-frame only. Of around 1.9 million clones in the sample, under 95% were seen once. Sequencing used naive CD8+ T cells from PBMCs. Source of these receptors: a man aged 18 to 29 in good health. Some clones in this sample may be carry-over from other donors' samples. Each CDR3 is given with its conserved first and last residue. A D gene is named only where the DNA matches it firmly.

D	V	J	CDR3	DNA
TRBD2	TRBV4-3	TRBJ2-7	CASRDASGSRNEQYF	TGCGCCAGCAGAGATGCGAGCGGGAGTCGAAACGAGCAGTACTTC
.	TRBV9	TRBJ2-3	CASSARTDSTDTQYF	TGTGCCAGCAGCGCAAGGACAGATAGCACAGATACGCAGTATTTT
.	TRBV2	TRBJ1-2	CASSEGQDTIYGYTF	TGTGCCAGCAGTGAAGGGCAGGACACAATCTATGGCTACACCTTC
.	TRBV12-5	TRBJ2-1	CASGLSLDNEQFF	TGTGCTAGTGGTTTGTCACTAGACAATGAGCAGTTCTTC
TRBD2	TRBV11-2	TRBJ2-7	CASSQASGGSYEQYF	TGTGCCAGCAGCCAAGCTAGCGGGGGCTCCTACGAGCAGTACTTC
TRBD2	TRBV9	TRBJ2-7	CASSVGSGTAEQYF	TGTGCCAGCAGCGTAGGAAGCGGGACGGCCGAGCAGTACTTC
.	TRBV6-5	TRBJ1-1	CASSPRVGTNTEAFF	TGTGCCAGCAGCCCCCGGGTAGGGACGAACACTGAAGCTTTCTTT
TRBD2	TRBV19	TRBJ2-5	CASSMGGEALGETQYF	TGTGCCAGTAGTATGGGGGGGGAGGCGTTGGGAGAGACCCAGTACTTC
.	TRBV7-9	TRBJ1-3	CASSPPREEIGNTIYF	TGTGCCAGCAGCCCCCCGAGGGAAGAAATAGGAAACACCATATATTTT
TRBD1	TRBV7-8	TRBJ2-2	CASSLRDSNTGELFF	TGTGCCAGCAGCTTAAGGGACAGTAACACCGGGGAGCTGTTTTTT
.	TRBV7-6	TRBJ1-2	CASSGPMGYTF	TGTGCCAGCAGCGGACCTATGGGCTACACCTTC
.	TRBV27	TRBJ1-2	CASSPWTEWFYGYTF	TGTGCCAGCAGTCCCTGGACAGAGTGGTTCTATGGCTACACCTTC
TRBD1	TRBV7-8	TRBJ2-7	CASSLDRGHSYEQYF	TGTGCCAGCAGCTTAGACAGGGGTCATTCCTACGAGCAGTACTTC
TRBD2	TRBV11-2	TRBJ2-1	CASSLDPGLGLYNEQFF	TGTGCCAGCAGCTTAGATCCGGGACTAGGACTTTACAATGAGCAGTTCTTC
.	TRBV6-6	TRBJ1-2	CASSQDGGVVGYGYTF	TGTGCCAGCAGCCAAGATGGGGGGGTGGTGGGCTATGGCTACACCTTC
TRBD1	TRBV27	TRBJ1-1	CASSRAGTGIFGEAFF	TGTGCCAGCAGTCGAGCCGGGACAGGGATTTTCGGTGAAGCTTTCTTT
TRBD2	TRBV7-2	TRBJ2-5	CASSLGEAGRGETQYF	TGTGCCAGCAGCTTAGGGGAGGCGGGGAGGGGAGAGACCCAGTACTTC
TRBD2	TRBV7-2	TRBJ2-7	CASSFHPGGRADEQYF	TGTGCCAGCAGCTTTCACCCCGGCGGGAGGGCGGACGAGCAGTACTTC
TRBD2	TRBV27	TRBJ2-7	CASIPLGLAGVGEQYF	TGTGCCAGCATCCCCCTGGGACTAGCGGGAGTCGGCGAGCAGTACTTC
.	TRBV11-2	TRBJ2-3	CASGLTGILGGPDTQYF	TGTGCCAGCGGATTAACCGGGATACTGGGTGGGCCAGATACGCAGTATTTT
.	TRBV7-3	TRBJ1-1	CASSLGGGNTEAFF	TGTGCCAGCAGCTTAGGGGGTGGAAACACTGAAGCTTTCTTT
.	TRBV6-1	TRBJ2-1	CASSGKRSSYNEQFF	TGTGCCAGCAGTGGAAAGCGGTCCTCCTACAATGAGCAGTTCTTC
.	TRBV29-1	TRBJ1-1	CSVEKWTTNTEAFF	TGCAGCGTTGAAAAGTGGACAACGAACACTGAAGCTTTCTTT
.	TRBV19	TRBJ2-7	CASRGPGRNDEQYF	TGTGCCAGTAGGGGCCCCGGGAGAAACGACGAGCAGTACTTC
.	TRBV6-6	TRBJ2-7	CASSPGTVTYEQYF	TGTGCCAGCAGTCCGGGGACCGTGACCTACGAGCAGTACTTC
.	TRBV27	TRBJ2-3	CASRTIPAGGTDTQYF	TGTGCCAGCAGAACCATACCGGCAGGGGGCACAGATACGCAGTATTTT
TRBD2	TRBV7-9	TRBJ2-3	CASSPGLAGWRTDTQYF	TGTGCCAGCAGCCCAGGACTAGCGGGATGGCGCACAGATACGCAGTATTTT
.	TRBV9	TRBJ2-6	CASSGRDIGPNVLTF	TGTGCCAGCAGCGGCCGGGACATCGGACCCAACGTCCTGACTTTC
.	TRBV5-6	TRBJ1-2	CASSFGYGYTF	TGTGCCAGCAGCTTCGGCTATGGCTACACCTTC